The TCR beta chain under discussion was sequenced for a study of blood T cell repertoires in COVID-19. Study-wide background: Acute and convalescent COVID-19 samples came from the United States, Italy and Spain. Sample material is recorded as cDNA or gDNA derived from T cells, B-cell-depleted T cells, or PBMCs.

The cohort comprised adults aged roughly 18 to 95 years residing in about two dozen US areas. Participants reported their clinical history, and cohort assignment relied on those reports. Method: immunoSEQ multiplex PCR; TCRdb's copy keeps in-frame clones and lacks some. Of over 110,000 clones in the sample, less than 90% are singletons; the top ten hold 5% to 7%. The sample comprised PBMCs or T cells enriched from blood (not recorded which). This receptor was identified in a man aged 40-49 years with acute COVID-19.

The CDR3 region is CASSPVFVRGRSDNQPQHF. CDR3 nucleotides: TGCGCCAGCAGCCCAGTGTTCGTCAGGGGGCGAAGCGACAATCAGCCCCAGCATTTT. The chain has TRBV4-3 and TRBJ1-5; 8 nucleotides line up with TRBD1. V lost 4 bases, J lost 3 bases, and 17 bases stayed unmatched. The CDR3 is 19 residues long. Germline V CDR1 and CDR2: LGHNA, YSLEER.